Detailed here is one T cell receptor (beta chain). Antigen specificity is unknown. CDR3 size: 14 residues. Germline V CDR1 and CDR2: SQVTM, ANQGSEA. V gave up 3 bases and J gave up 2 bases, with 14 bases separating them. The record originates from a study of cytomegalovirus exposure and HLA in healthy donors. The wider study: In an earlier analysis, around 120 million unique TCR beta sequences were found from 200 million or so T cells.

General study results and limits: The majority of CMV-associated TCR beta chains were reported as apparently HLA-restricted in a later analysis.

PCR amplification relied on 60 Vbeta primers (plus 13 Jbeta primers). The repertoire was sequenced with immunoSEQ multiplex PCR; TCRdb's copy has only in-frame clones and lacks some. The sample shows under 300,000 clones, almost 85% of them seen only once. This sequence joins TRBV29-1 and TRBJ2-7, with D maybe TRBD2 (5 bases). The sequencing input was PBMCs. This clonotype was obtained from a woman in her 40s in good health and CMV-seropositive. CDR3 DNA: TGCAGCGTTGAGGGAGACGGGGTCCCCTACGAGCAGTACTTC. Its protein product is CSVEGDGVPYEQYF.